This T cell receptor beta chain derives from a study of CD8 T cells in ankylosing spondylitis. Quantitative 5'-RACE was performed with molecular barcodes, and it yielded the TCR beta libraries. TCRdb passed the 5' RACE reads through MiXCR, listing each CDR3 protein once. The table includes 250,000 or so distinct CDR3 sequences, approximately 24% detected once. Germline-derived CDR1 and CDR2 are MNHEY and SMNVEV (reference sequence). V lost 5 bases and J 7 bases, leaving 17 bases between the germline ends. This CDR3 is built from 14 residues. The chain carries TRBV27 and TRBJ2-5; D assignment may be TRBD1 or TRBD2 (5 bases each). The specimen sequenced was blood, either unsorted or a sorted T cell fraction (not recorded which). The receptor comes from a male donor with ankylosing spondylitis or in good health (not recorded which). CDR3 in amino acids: CASSRRDGSVTQYF. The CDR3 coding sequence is TGTGCCAGCAGTCGCCGGGACGGTAGTGTGACCCAGTACTTC.